This T cell receptor beta chain was captured by sequencing in a study of blood T cell repertoires in COVID-19. Study-wide context: Samples of COVID-19 (acute and convalescent) were obtained from the United States, Italy and Spain. Sample material is recorded as cDNA or gDNA derived from T cells, B-cell-depleted T cells, or PBMCs.

TCRdb's copy holds only in-frame clones and misses some; the assay was immunoSEQ multiplex PCR. The table has 95,000 to 150,000 clones, about 80% seen once. The CDR3 loop spans 15 amino acids. The J segment lost 3 bases and the V segment lost 5 bases, leaving 6 bases of the junction unmatched. Germline assignment: CDR1 SGHVS and CDR2 FQNEAQ. The rearrangement uses TRBV7-8 and TRBJ2-7, with TRBD1 matching over 11 bases. The source is a human donor in a cohort sampled during active COVID-19. The sequenced sample was peripheral blood. This CDR3 reads CASSRAGTGGYEQYF. The DNA of the CDR3 is TGTGCCAGCAGCCGAGCCGGGACAGGGGGCTACGAGCAGTACTTC. Filled out from reference TRBV7-8 and TRBJ2-7, the complete variable domain reads GAGVSQSPRYKVAKRGQDVALRCDPISGHVSLFWYQQALGQGPEFLTYFQNEAQLDKSGLPSDRFFAERPEGSVSTLKIQRTQQEDSAVYLCASSRAGTGGYEQYFGPGTRLTVT.